A single sample is the source of the 11 T cell receptor beta chains below, sequenced in a study of response to subunit inactivated influenza vaccine. A single record per CDR3 protein comes from TCRdb applying MiXCR to the RT-PCR reads. The sample carries approximately 480,000 distinct CDR3 sequences, roughly 11% recorded once. Specimen: PBMCs from blood, collected 40 to 50 days after vaccination. The receptor set was obtained from a man aged 50-59 years who received an inactivated influenza vaccine.

This clonotype has just a few counts. J is TRBJ2-1 and V is TRBV11-3, with 8 bases matching TRBD1. The CDR3 has 13 amino acids. The V and J ends lost 6 bases and 9 bases, in that order; junction bases with no gene match: 7. Germline V lookup: CDR1 SGHNT, CDR2 YENEEA. The CDR3 region has the DNA TGTGCCAGCAGTCGCGACAGGGGCACTGAGCAGTTCTTC. It specifies CASSRDRGTEQFF. The full variable domain, in which reference TRBV11-3 and TRBJ2-1 provide the parts outside the CDR3, is EAGVVQSPRYKIIEKKQPVAFWCNPISGHNTLYWYLQNLGQGPELLIRYENEEAVDDSQLPKDRFSAERLKGVDSTLKIQPAELGDSAVYLCASSRDRGTEQFFGPGTRLTVL.

This clonotype was seen repeatedly, ten times or more. This chain links TRBV5-1 with TRBJ2-3; 8 bases line up with TRBD1. The length of the CDR3 is 19 residues. Trimming cost V 1 base and J 3 bases; bases outside gene matches: 16. Germline V lookup: CDR1 SGHRS, CDR2 YFSETQ. DNA for the CDR3: TGCGCCAGCAGCTTGCCACCAATCTCCGGACAGGGCCGAACAGATACGCAGTATTTT. Translating it yields CASSLPPISGQGRTDTQYF.

The chain links TRBV10-3 to TRBJ2-7, with TRBD1 matching over 7 bases. Germline V CDR1 and CDR2: ENHRY, SYGVKD. CDR3 length equals 13 residues. J was trimmed by 4 bases and V by 0 bases; bases with no gene match: 0. The DNA for the CDR3 is TGTGCCATCAGTGAGTCCAGGGGGTACGAGCAGTACTTC. Translated: CAISESRGYEQYF.

This clonotype was counted a single time. DNA for the CDR3: TGTGCCAGGGGCCCCGGACTAGCGGGAGTCCCCTACGAGCAGTACTTC. Amino acid sequence: CARGPGLAGVPYEQYF. The rearrangement links TRBV5-6 to TRBJ2-7; 13 bases are a match to TRBD2. This CDR3 has 16 amino acids. The ends lost 8 bases at V and 2 bases at J; junction bases unmatched: 10. CDR1 is SGHDT, CDR2 YYEEEE, per germline.

This clonotype appeared a few times. The chain links TRBV7-8 to TRBJ2-7; 7 bases map to TRBD1. Looked up from germline, CDR1 is SGHVS and CDR2 is FQNEAQ. The trim removed 0 bases at V and 7 bases at J, leaving 3 bases unmatched. CDR3 length: 13 amino acids. The CDR3 loop is CASSLAGTEEQYF. The CDR3 DNA is TGTGCCAGCAGCTTAGCCGGGACAGAAGAGCAGTACTTC. The entire variable domain, with the rest obtained from reference TRBV7-8 and TRBJ2-7, is as follows: GAGVSQSPRYKVAKRGQDVALRCDPISGHVSLFWYQQALGQGPEFLTYFQNEAQLDKSGLPSDRFFAERPEGSVSTLKIQRTQQEDSAVYLCASSLAGTEEQYFGPGTRLTVT.

This clonotype turned up a few times. The chain links TRBV27 to TRBJ2-7, with D perhaps matching TRBD2 (5 bases). Looked up from germline, CDR1 is MNHEY and CDR2 is SMNVEV (reference sequence). Trimming removed 10 bases from V and 5 bases from J, with 18 bases in between. This CDR3 comprises 13 residues. The CDR3 loop reads CATRQRASNEQYF. Written as DNA, the CDR3 is TGTGCCACCCGCCAGAGGGCTAGCAACGAGCAGTACTTC.

This clonotype was counted only a few times. The gene calls are TRBV6-1 and TRBJ2-7; D remains ambiguous. The CDR3 is made up of 12 amino acids. Germline CDR1 reads MNHNS; CDR2 reads SASEGT. V gave up 3 bases and J gave up 1 base, with 4 bases separating them. DNA of the CDR3: TGTGCCAGCAGTGACAGTTCCTACGAGCAGTACTTC. Amino acid sequence: CASSDSSYEQYF.

This clonotype was observed a few times. This chain uses TRBV18 with TRBJ1-5; the match to TRBD1 covers 11 bases. The CDR3 is 16 amino acids. J gave up 4 bases and V 0 bases, and 2 bases lay outside the gene matches. Germline values: CDR1 KGHSH, CDR2 LQKENI. The CDR3 spells CASSPPGQGGNQPQHF. In DNA form, the CDR3 reads TGTGCCAGCTCACCACCGGGACAGGGGGGGAATCAGCCCCAGCATTTT.

This clonotype occurred a few times. The CDR3 is CASSYFRGTDNEQFF. CDR3 coding DNA: TGTGCCAGCAGTTACTTTCGCGGGACTGACAATGAGCAGTTCTTC. This chain uses TRBV6-5 with TRBJ2-1; perhaps TRBD2 as D (6 bases). Per germline, CDR1 MNHEY and CDR2 SVGAGI. The V gene lost 1 base and the J gene lost 5 bases, with 12 bases spanning the gap. The CDR3 consists of 15 residues.

The chain carries TRBV25-1 and TRBJ2-6; D gene ambiguous. V gave up 0 bases and J gave up 0 bases, with 12 bases separating them. The CDR3 is made up of 18 amino acids. Germline V gives CDR1 MGHDK, CDR2 SYGVNS. This CDR3 reads CASSEYVGQTSGANVLTF. The CDR3 bases are TGTGCCAGCAGTGAATATGTAGGCCAAACCTCTGGGGCCAACGTCCTGACTTTC.

J is TRBJ2-7 and V is TRBV14; possibly TRBD1 for D (6 bases). The CDR3 runs to 15 residues. CDR1 and CDR2 (germline): SGHDN, FVKESK. V lost 0 bases and J 0 bases, leaving 9 bases between the germline ends. The CDR3, as DNA: TGTGCCAGCAGCCAAGATAGGGGGAGCTCCTACGAGCAGTACTTC. Its protein is CASSQDRGSSYEQYF.